This TCR beta chain was sequenced during a study of monozygotic twins with inflammatory bowel disease. Findings and limits, study-wide: Patient repertoires may have gained variability from differing immunosuppressive treatments. The sharing of clonotypes with others was lower in IBD patients than in healthy twins, especially with disease activity.

This CDR3 is built from 15 residues. Germline CDR1 is SNHLY and CDR2 is FYNNEI. From the 5' RACE reads, TCRdb lists one entry per CDR3 protein and no DNA. The sample table includes some 440,000 distinct CDR3 sequences. Note on this clonotype: Its antigen is unknown.

This rearrangement joins TRBV2 to TRBJ2-1; without DNA, the TCRdb call of TRBD2 cannot be checked. The source material was blood. The sequence came from a human donor with ulcerative colitis or Crohn's disease, or a healthy co-twin of an affected twin (not recorded which). The CDR3 spells CASSEGARGADEQFF. Full variable domain (outside the CDR3, taken from reference TRBV2 and TRBJ2-1): EPEVTQTPSHQVTQMGQEVILRCVPISNHLYFYWYRQILGQKVEFLVSFYNNEISEKSEIFDDQFSVERPDGSNFTLKIRSTKLEDSAMYFCASSEGARGADEQFFGPGTRLTVL.